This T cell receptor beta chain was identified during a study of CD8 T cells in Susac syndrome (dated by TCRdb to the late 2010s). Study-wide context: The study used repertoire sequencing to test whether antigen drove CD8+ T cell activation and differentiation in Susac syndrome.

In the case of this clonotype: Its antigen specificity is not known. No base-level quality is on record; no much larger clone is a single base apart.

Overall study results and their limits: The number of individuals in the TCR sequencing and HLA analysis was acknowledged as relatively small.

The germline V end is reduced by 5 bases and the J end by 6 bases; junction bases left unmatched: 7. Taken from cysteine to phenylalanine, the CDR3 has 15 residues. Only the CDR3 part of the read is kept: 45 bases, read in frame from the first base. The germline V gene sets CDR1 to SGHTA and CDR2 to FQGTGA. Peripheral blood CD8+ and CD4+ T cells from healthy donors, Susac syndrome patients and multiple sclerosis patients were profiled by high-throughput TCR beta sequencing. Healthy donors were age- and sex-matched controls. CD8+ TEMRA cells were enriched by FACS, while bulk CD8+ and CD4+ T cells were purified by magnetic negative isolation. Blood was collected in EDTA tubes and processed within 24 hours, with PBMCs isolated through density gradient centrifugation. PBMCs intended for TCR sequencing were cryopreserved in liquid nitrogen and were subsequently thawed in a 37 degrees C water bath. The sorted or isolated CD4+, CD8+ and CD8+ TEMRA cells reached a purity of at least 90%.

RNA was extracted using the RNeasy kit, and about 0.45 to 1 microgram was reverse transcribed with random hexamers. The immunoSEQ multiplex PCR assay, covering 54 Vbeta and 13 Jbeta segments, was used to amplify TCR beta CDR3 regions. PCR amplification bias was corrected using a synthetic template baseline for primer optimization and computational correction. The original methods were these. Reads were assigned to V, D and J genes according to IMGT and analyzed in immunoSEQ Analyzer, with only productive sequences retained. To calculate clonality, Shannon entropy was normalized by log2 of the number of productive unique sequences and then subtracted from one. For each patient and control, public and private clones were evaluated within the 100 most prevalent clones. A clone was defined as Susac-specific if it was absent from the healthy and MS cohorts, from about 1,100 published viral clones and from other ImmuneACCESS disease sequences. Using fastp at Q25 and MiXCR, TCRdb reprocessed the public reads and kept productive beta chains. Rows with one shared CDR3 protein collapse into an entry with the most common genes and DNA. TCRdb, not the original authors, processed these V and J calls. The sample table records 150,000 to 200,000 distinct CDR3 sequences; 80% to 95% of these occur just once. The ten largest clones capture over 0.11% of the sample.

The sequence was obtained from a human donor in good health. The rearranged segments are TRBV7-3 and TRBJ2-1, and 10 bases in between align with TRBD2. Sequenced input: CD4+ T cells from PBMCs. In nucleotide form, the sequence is TGTGCCAGCAGCCCTGTGGCTAGCGGGGGCAATGAGCAGTTCTTC. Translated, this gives CASSPVASGGNEQFF.